The 11 T cell receptor beta chains presented below share a single source sample, sequenced in a study of blood T cell repertoires in COVID-19. Here immunoSEQ multiplex PCR was the method, and the copy in TCRdb shows in-frame clones only, minus some. The table includes 200,000 to 250,000 clones, just under 85% detected once. The source material was peripheral blood. Receptors were obtained from a man older than 75 with acute or convalescent COVID-19.

The rearrangement joins TRBV27 to TRBJ1-1; D is ambiguous. Trimming removed 1 base from V and 9 bases from J, with 12 bases in between. This CDR3 spans 13 amino acids. Germline values: CDR1 MNHEY, CDR2 SMNVEV (reference sequence). CDR3 residues: CASSLYVRTQAFF. CDR3 sequence (DNA): TGTGCCAGCAGTTTATATGTACGGACTCAAGCTTTCTTT.

The V gene is TRBV7-8, the J gene TRBJ1-5, with unresolved D. Deletions cut 2 bases from V and 0 bases from J, with 8 bases between. Germline CDR1 reads SGHVS; CDR2 reads FQNEAQ. This CDR3 spans 15 amino acids. CDR3 sequence (DNA): TGTGCCAGCAGCTTAAGAGCCCTTAGCAATCAGCCCCAGCATTTT. Translation gives CASSLRALSNQPQHF.

A single count supports this clone. The rearrangement uses TRBV5-6 and TRBJ1-5; 10 bases fit TRBD1. The CDR3 totals 17 residues. CDR1 is SGHDT and CDR2 is YYEEEE in the germline V gene. J lost 4 bases, V lost 2 bases, and 9 bases had no gene match. In nucleotides, the CDR3 is TGTGCCAGCAGCTTAGGATTGGGACAGGGGACGAATCAGCCCCAGCATTTT. This sequence encodes CASSLGLGQGTNQPQHF.

The chain links TRBV3-1 (or the pseudogene TRBV3-2) to TRBJ2-3, with 8 bases lining up with TRBD2. This CDR3 region has 15 residues. Germline loops: CDR1 LGHDT, CDR2 YNNKEL (reference sequence). The V gene end was trimmed by 0 bases and the J gene end by 7 bases; junction bases not matched to a gene: 6. The CDR3 here is CASSQEGLVSHTQYF. The CDR3 DNA is TGTGCCAGCAGCCAAGAGGGACTAGTTTCCCATACGCAGTATTTT.

The CDR3 DNA reads TGCGCCAGCAGCGGGACTAACTACGAGCAGTACTTC. It codes for CASSGTNYEQYF. This chain uses TRBV5-1 with TRBJ2-7; 7 bases are a match to TRBD2. J lost 3 bases, V lost 4 bases, and 1 base had no gene match. This CDR3 has 12 residues. The germline V gene encodes CDR1 SGHRS and CDR2 YFSETQ.

CDR3 DNA sequence: TGTGCCAGTAGTGGAGCAGCAGCGGCAGAAGAGACCCAGTACTTC. It is translated as CASSGAAAAEETQYF. The genes are TRBV19 and TRBJ2-5; D is perhaps TRBD2 (5 bases). This CDR3 contains 15 residues. The V end was cut by 5 bases, the J end by 3 bases, with 16 bases between. Germline lookup yields CDR1 LNHDA and CDR2 SQIVND (reference sequence).

The gene calls are TRBV5-1 and TRBJ2-5; maybe TRBD1 (5 bases). Germline lookup yields CDR1 SGHRS and CDR2 YFSETQ. CDR3 length equals 14 residues. The germline V and J ends were trimmed by 0 bases and 4 bases, with 10 bases remaining between them. CDR3: CASSLEGRGETQYF. Written as DNA, the CDR3 is TGCGCCAGCAGCTTGGAGGGAAGGGGAGAGACCCAGTACTTC.

This clone appeared a few times. The rearrangement joins TRBV27 to TRBJ1-6, with D tentatively TRBD1 (6 bases). V gave up 2 bases and J gave up 11 bases, with 10 bases separating them. The CDR3 extends over 13 amino acids. Germline assignment: CDR1 MNHEY and CDR2 SMNVEV (reference sequence). The CDR3 DNA reads TGTGCCAGCAGTTTAGGGCAGGGGACACCCCTCCACTTT. The encoded protein is CASSLGQGTPLHF.

This clone came up a few times. The V and J genes are TRBV18 and TRBJ2-7; 11 bases fit TRBD2. J was trimmed by 1 base and V by 3 bases; bases with no gene match: 11. The germline CDR1 and CDR2 sequences are KGHSH and LQKENI. The CDR3 runs 18 residues. The CDR3 bases are TGTGCCAGCTCACCTACACTCCCAACTAGCGGGGGTTCCTACGAGCAGTACTTC. It codes for CASSPTLPTSGGSYEQYF.

This clone was detected once. This CDR3 is CASSPLVSTAALLANYGYTF. CDR3 bases: TGTGCCAGCTCACCCCTCGTCAGTACAGCTGCCCTTTTAGCTAACTATGGCTACACCTTC. V gene TRBV18 combines with J gene TRBJ1-2; D is undetermined. The ends were cut back, 3 bases at V and 0 bases at J, with 26 bases in the middle. Per the germline V gene, CDR1 is KGHSH and CDR2 is LQKENI. The CDR3 sequence is 20 residues long.

The chain's CDR3 is CATSDPGDRGQKDTQYF. The CDR3 DNA reads as TGTGCCACCAGTGACCCTGGAGACAGGGGGCAGAAAGATACGCAGTATTTT. The V call is TRBV24-1, the J call TRBJ2-3; 10 nucleotides agree with TRBD1. CDR1 is KGHDR, CDR2 SFDVKD, per germline. The CDR3 consists of 17 residues. The J segment lost 5 bases and the V segment lost 4 bases, leaving 11 bases of the junction unmatched.